The rows below give T cell receptor beta chains drawn from one sample of a study of cytomegalovirus exposure and HLA in healthy donors. Sequencing used immunoSEQ multiplex PCR; TCRdb keeps in-frame clones, though not all of them. The sample contains tens of thousands of clones, more than 60% of which appear only once. Specimen: PBMCs. The receptors originated from a man aged 35-49 years in good health and CMV-seronegative. Both conserved end residues are part of each CDR3. The order of the fields is J gene, clone size, V gene, D gene, CDR3 DNA, CDR3 protein. A D gene is named only where the DNA matches it firmly. Rows give clone size only sometimes, using once, few, many, or a class for an expanded clone.

TRBJ2-7 | . | TRBV25-1 | . | TGTGCCAGCAGTGACCATACAGGGTTCGAGCAGTACTTC | CASSDHTGFEQYF
TRBJ1-1 | . | TRBV7-9 | . | TGTTCCAGCAGCTTAAAGCCGAACACTGAAGCTTTCTTT | CSSSLKPNTEAFF
TRBJ2-5 | . | TRBV5-6 | TRBD2 | TGTGCCAGCAGCCTTCGACTAGCGGGAGGTGAGACCCAGTACTTC | CASSLRLAGGETQYF
TRBJ2-3 | . | TRBV28 | . | TGTGCCAGCAGCCGACAGGACCCCGGTACGCAGTATTTT | CASSRQDPGTQYF
TRBJ2-5 | . | TRBV5-6 | . | TGTGCCAGCAGCTTGGTCTCTGGGGCCCAAGAGACCCAGTACTTC | CASSLVSGAQETQYF
TRBJ1-1 | few | TRBV27 | . | TGTGCCAGCAGTCCGTCTCAGGGGTTGAACACTGAAGCTTTCTTT | CASSPSQGLNTEAFF
TRBJ1-1 | . | TRBV2 | TRBD1 | TGTGCCAGCAGTGTGGACAGGGGGCGTACTGAAGCTTTCTTT | CASSVDRGRTEAFF
TRBJ2-7 | . | TRBV19 | . | TGTGCCAGTAGTATAGGGACAACCTACGAGCAGTACTTC | CASSIGTTYEQYF
TRBJ1-5 | . | TRBV19 | . | TGTGCCAGTAGTATAGGAACAAATAGCAATCAGCCCCAGCATTTT | CASSIGTNSNQPQHF
TRBJ2-7 | . | TRBV6-1 | . | TGTGCCAGCAGTGTTCAAGACACCGGATACGAGCAGTACTTC | CASSVQDTGYEQYF
TRBJ2-7 | . | TRBV29-1 | . | TGCAGCGTTGGTGTGTTGACAGAGCAGTACTTC | CSVGVLTEQYF
TRBJ2-1 | . | TRBV9 | TRBD2 | TGTGCCAGCAGCGGGACACTAGCGGGAGGTGGGAATGAGCAGTTCTTC | CASSGTLAGGGNEQFF
TRBJ2-3 | . | TRBV10-2 | TRBD2 | TGCGCCAGCAGTGAGCCGGACCCCAGCCAACCCGAGTGGGGCGGGGGTTGGACAGATACGCAGTATTTT | CASSEPDPSQPEWGGGWTDTQYF
TRBJ2-7 | . | TRBV6-5 | . | TGTGCCAGCAGCCGTACACAGAACGAGCAGTACTTC | CASSRTQNEQYF
TRBJ1-3 | once | TRBV19 | . | TGTGCCAGTTGGACCATGGGACACCCTTTAGTCTTT | CASWTMGHPLVF
TRBJ1-2 | . | TRBV5-1 | TRBD1 | TGCGCCAGCAGCGGGGGACAGGGGGCGACATCAGGCTACACCTTC | CASSGGQGATSGYTF
TRBJ1-2 | . | TRBV2 | . | TGTGCCAGCAGCGATTCCCCAGGGAGGGGCTATGGCTACACCTTC | CASSDSPGRGYGYTF
TRBJ2-2 | . | TRBV10-3 | . | TGTGCCATCAGGCGGGAGAACACCGGGGAGCTGTTTTTT | CAIRRENTGELFF
TRBJ1-5 | . | TRBV5-6 | TRBD1 | TGTGCCAGCAGCGCGGACCGGGACAGGGGGTTTCATCAGCCCCAGCATTTT | CASSADRDRGFHQPQHF
TRBJ1-5 | . | TRBV6-1 | . | TGTGCCAGCAAGGTCTCAGGGGCTCATCAGCCCCAGCATTTT | CASKVSGAHQPQHF
TRBJ2-2 | . | TRBV4-2 | TRBD2 | TGTGCCAGCAGCCAAGATATCGCGGGGGCCGGGGAGCTGTTTTTT | CASSQDIAGAGELFF
TRBJ1-1 | many | TRBV7-9 | . | TGTGCCAGCAGCCTACTGCAGGCATCTGAAGCTTTCTTT | CASSLLQASEAFF
TRBJ2-7 | . | TRBV5-5 | . | TGTGCCAGCAGCTTGGAGAGACAAGAATACGAGCAGTACTTC | CASSLERQEYEQYF
TRBJ1-1 | . | TRBV30 | . | TGTGCCTGGAGTGGGGGGGGCGGGAACACTGAAGCTTTCTTT | CAWSGGGGNTEAFF